The 18 T cell receptor beta chains below all came from one sample that was sequenced in a study of T-cell memory formation after mild COVID-19. TCRdb analysed the 5' RACE reads with MiXCR anew, one entry per CDR3 protein. The table shows about 100,000 distinct CDR3 sequences, with roughly a sixth occurring only once. The material sequenced was PBMCs or a T cell subset sorted from them (not recorded which). Receptor source: a man aged 18-30 years who had mild COVID-19 (a few samples of this study predate the infection). Cell type and time point are not known.

This clonotype was found a few times. V usage is TRBV11-1 and J usage is TRBJ1-1; D unresolved. Trimming pared 2 bases from V and 1 base from J, leaving 11 bases between. The CDR3 contains 15 residues. Germline assignment: CDR1 SGHAT and CDR2 FQDESV (reference sequence). The CDR3 DNA follows: TGTGCCAGCAGCTTACCCCAGGCGGGGAACACTGAAGCTTTCTTT. It is translated as CASSLPQAGNTEAFF.

The chain is built from TRBV14 and TRBJ2-3; 7 nucleotides align to TRBD1. Germline assignment: CDR1 SGHDN and CDR2 FVKESK. This CDR3 is built from 16 residues. J was trimmed by 0 bases and V by 6 bases; bases with no gene match: 9. The CDR3 sequence is CASRGTAMFSTDTQYF. CDR3 in DNA: TGTGCCAGCAGGGGGACAGCGATGTTTAGCACAGATACGCAGTATTTT. The variable domain in full, completed from reference TRBV14 and TRBJ2-3, reads EAGVTQFPSHSVIEKGQTVTLRCDPISGHDNLYWYRRVMGKEIKFLLHFVKESKQDESGMPNNRFLAERTGGTYSTLKVQPAELEDSGVYFCASRGTAMFSTDTQYFGPGTRLTVL.

V usage is TRBV18 and J usage is TRBJ1-4, with TRBD1 matching 8 bases. CDR3 length: 16 residues. With V trimmed by 5 bases and J by 8 bases, 13 bases remained unmatched. The V gene's germline CDR1 is KGHSH and CDR2 LQKENI. The CDR3 spells CASSSNMDRVGEKLFF. The DNA for the CDR3 is TGTGCCAGCTCATCGAATATGGACAGGGTTGGGGAAAAACTGTTTTTT.

This clonotype turned up a few times. V is TRBV7-9 and J is TRBJ2-3, with 11 bases lining up with TRBD2. This CDR3 contains 16 residues. V trimming: 2 bases; J trimming: 5 bases; junction bases outside the gene matches: 6. The germline V gene encodes CDR1 SEHNR and CDR2 FQNEAQ (reference sequence). The CDR3 protein is CASSLWLAGGKDTQYF. CDR3 nucleotides: TGTGCCAGCAGCTTATGGCTAGCGGGGGGAAAAGATACGCAGTATTTT.

This chain links TRBV5-1 with TRBJ2-4; D gene unclear. V shed 5 bases and J shed 2 bases, with 8 bases lying between them. Per the germline V gene, CDR1 is SGHRS and CDR2 is YFSETQ. This CDR3 spans 13 amino acids. For the CDR3, the DNA is TGCGCCAGCAGGGAATCCCCCAAAAACATTCAGTACTTC. Its protein is CASRESPKNIQYF.

This clonotype was seen more than once but under ten times. The chain employs TRBV7-2 and TRBJ1-6, with TRBD1 as a possible D gene (6 bases). Trimming left V 5 bases short and J 12 bases short, with 17 bases between. Germline V gives CDR1 SGHTA, CDR2 FQGNSA. The CDR3 is 14 residues long. The CDR3 reads CASSPGGRAEPLHF. The CDR3 DNA reads as TGTGCCAGCAGCCCTGGGGGCAGGGCAGAACCCCTCCACTTT.

This clonotype was recorded a few times. The V call is TRBV4-3, the J call TRBJ2-7, with D unclear. The CDR3 spans 13 residues. CDR1 and CDR2 from the germline V gene are LGHNA and YSLEER. Trimming removed 6 bases from V and 5 bases from J, with 14 bases in between. The CDR3 loop is CASSDRRLNEQYF. In DNA form, the CDR3 reads TGCGCCAGCAGTGACCGACGTTTGAACGAGCAGTACTTC.

The genes are TRBV6-2 or TRBV6-3 and TRBJ2-7; 7 bases fit TRBD1. The V gene's germline CDR1 is MNHEY and CDR2 SVGEGT. The V segment lost 6 bases and the J segment 3 bases; nucleotides outside the gene matches: 5. The CDR3 loop spans 13 amino acids. CDR3 DNA sequence: TGTGCCAGCAGCCGGGGACAGATCTACGAGCAGTACTTC. Its protein product is CASSRGQIYEQYF.

This clonotype was seen more than once but under ten times. The chain uses TRBV7-2 and TRBJ2-3; TRBD2 matches at 9 bases. This CDR3 region has 15 residues. Germline V gene lookup returns CDR1 SGHTA and CDR2 FQGNSA. With V trimmed by 5 bases and J by 1 base, 4 bases remained unmatched. The CDR3 here is CASSPRTSGTDTQYF. The CDR3 bases are TGTGCCAGCAGCCCCCGGACTAGCGGCACAGATACGCAGTATTTT.

This clonotype was seen more than once but under ten times. The rearrangement links TRBV2 to TRBJ2-5; TRBD2 is a possible D gene (5 bases). This CDR3 comprises 15 residues. V lost 3 bases, J lost 6 bases, and 17 bases lay in between. Per the germline V gene, CDR1 is SNHLY and CDR2 is FYNNEI. CDR3 DNA: TGTGCCAGCAGTGACGCGGGCGAGGGATGGCAGACCCAGTACTTC. It translates to CASSDAGEGWQTQYF.

The chain combines TRBV5-1 with TRBJ1-2; 9 nucleotides agree with TRBD1. V was clipped by 4 bases and J by 0 bases; unmatched bases: 10. Germline CDR1 reads SGHRS; CDR2 reads YFSETQ. The CDR3 length is 17 residues. DNA of the CDR3: TGCGCCAGCAGCGGAACAGGGGGCCGCGGGGCTAACTATGGCTACACCTTC. Translating gives CASSGTGGRGANYGYTF. Using reference TRBV5-1 and TRBJ1-2 for the parts outside the CDR3, the full variable domain is KAGVTQTPRYLIKTRGQQVTLSCSPISGHRSVSWYQQTPGQGLQFLFEYFSETQRNKGNFPGRFSGRQFSNSRSEMNVSTLELGDSALYLCASSGTGGRGANYGYTFGSGTRLTVV.

This clonotype was recorded a few times. The genes are TRBV5-1 and TRBJ1-3; D unresolved. Germline V gene lookup returns CDR1 SGHRS and CDR2 YFSETQ. The CDR3 spans 15 residues. Trimming pared 4 bases from V and 1 base from J, leaving 12 bases between. CDR3 loop: CASSANTRSGNTIYF. CDR3 DNA sequence: TGCGCCAGCAGCGCAAACACGCGGTCTGGAAACACCATATATTTT. Variable domain in full (rest from reference TRBV5-1 and TRBJ1-3): KAGVTQTPRYLIKTRGQQVTLSCSPISGHRSVSWYQQTPGQGLQFLFEYFSETQRNKGNFPGRFSGRQFSNSRSEMNVSTLELGDSALYLCASSANTRSGNTIYFGEGSWLTVV.

V gene TRBV29-1 combines with J gene TRBJ2-5, with 8 nucleotides matching TRBD1. CDR3 size: 15 residues. The junction had 6 bases not matched to a gene; V was cut back by 1 base and J by 2 bases. The germline CDR1 and CDR2 sequences are SQVTM and ANQGSEA. CDR3 DNA: TGCAGCGTTGAAGGGGACAGGCAAGCACAAGAGACCCAGTACTTC. Translation gives CSVEGDRQAQETQYF.

This chain connects TRBV6-5 to TRBJ2-7, with D maybe TRBD1 (6 bases). Between the trimmed V and J ends, which lost 6 bases and 2 bases, there was a span of 14 bases. Germline CDR1 and CDR2: MNHEY and SVGAGI. This CDR3 has 14 amino acids. The CDR3 is CASRFSGHPYEQYF. The CDR3, as DNA: TGTGCCAGCAGATTTTCGGGACACCCCTACGAGCAGTACTTC.

This clonotype was picked up a small number of times. V and J are TRBV4-3 and TRBJ1-6, with 7 bases matching TRBD1. The J segment lost 10 bases and the V segment lost 1 base, leaving 7 bases of the junction unmatched. The germline V gene encodes CDR1 LGHNA and CDR2 YSLEER. There are 15 residues in the CDR3. This chain's CDR3 is CASSQADRVGSPLHF. CDR3 DNA: TGCGCCAGCAGCCAAGCCGACAGGGTGGGCTCACCCCTCCACTTT.

The chain recombines TRBV12-3 or TRBV12-4 with TRBJ1-5; weak D call: TRBD1 (6 bases). V was clipped by 5 bases and J by 5 bases, with 10 bases between them. This CDR3 spans 13 amino acids. CDR3 sequence reads: CASSPGQYQPQHF. The CDR3 coding sequence is TGTGCCAGCAGTCCCGGACAGTATCAGCCCCAGCATTTT.

In this sample, this clonotype turned up a few times. This chain links TRBV11-2 with TRBJ1-1; the D gene is possibly TRBD1 (6 bases). The V gene's germline CDR1 is SGHAT and CDR2 FQNNGV. The V gene lost 5 bases and the J gene lost 1 base, with 8 bases spanning the gap. The CDR3 is 13 residues long. CDR3 residues: CASSRGQNTEAFF. CDR3 nucleotides: TGTGCCAGCAGCAGGGGACAGAACACTGAAGCTTTCTTT.

The chain employs TRBV9 and TRBJ2-7; D is possibly TRBD2 (6 bases). The germline V gene has CDR1 SGDLS and CDR2 YYNGEE. The CDR3 length is 15 residues. V lost 0 bases and J 4 bases, leaving 14 bases between the germline ends. The CDR3 sequence is CASSVGGGHGYEQYF. In DNA form, the CDR3 reads TGTGCCAGCAGCGTAGGCGGAGGGCATGGGTACGAGCAGTACTTC.